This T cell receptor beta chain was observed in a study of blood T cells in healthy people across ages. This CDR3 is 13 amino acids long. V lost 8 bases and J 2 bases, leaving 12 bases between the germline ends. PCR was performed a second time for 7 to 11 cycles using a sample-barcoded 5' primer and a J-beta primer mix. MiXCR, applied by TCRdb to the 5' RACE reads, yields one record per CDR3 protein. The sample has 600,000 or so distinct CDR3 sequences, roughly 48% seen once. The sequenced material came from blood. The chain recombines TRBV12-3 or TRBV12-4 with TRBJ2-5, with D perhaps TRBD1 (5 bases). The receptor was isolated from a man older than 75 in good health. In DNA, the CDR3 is TGTGCCAGCCCTACAGGAGATCAAGAGACCCAGTACTTC. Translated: CASPTGDQETQYF.